The T cell receptor beta chain described here comes from a study of Tregs in tolerant kidney transplant recipients. Overall study context: Related graft donors supplied nonmyeloablative bone marrow transplants, and mixed chimerism was transient.

Regarding this clone: What it binds is unknown.

Notes on the study in general: In tolerant patients, donor-specific Tregs outgrew total Tregs, suggesting antigen-driven expansion. Some patients' samples used different primers over time, so nucleotide sequences weren't comparable.

Trimming removed 3 bases from V and 1 base from J, with 8 bases in between. The CDR3 loop spans 14 amino acids. CDR1 and CDR2 from the germline V gene are SGHAT and FQDESV (reference sequence). The repertoire was sequenced with immunoSEQ multiplex PCR; TCRdb's copy has only in-frame clones and lacks some. Here the sample spans around 98,000 clones, roughly 93% being singletons. The receptor's source is a human donor who received a combined kidney and bone marrow transplant. The chain is built from TRBV11-1 and TRBJ2-3; tentatively, D is TRBD2 (5 bases). The material was CD4+ T cells from blood, obtained before the transplant. The CDR3 DNA sequence: TGTGCCAGCAGCTTTTCTAGCCGCACAGATACGCAGTATTTT. As protein: CASSFSSRTDTQYF.